Listed here are 10 T cell receptor beta chains from one sample, sequenced in a study of T cells in Graves' hyperthyroidism and ophthalmopathy. Authors of the study amplified TCR beta CDR3 regions from RNA transcripts. TCR CDR3 underwent first-round RT-PCR with the HTBI primer set. Via MiXCR, TCRdb re-called the multiplex PCR reads, giving one row per CDR3 protein. The sample has hundreds of thousands of distinct CDR3 sequences; under 15% are singletons. The sample consisted of blood. Receptor source: a man younger than 30 with Graves' ophthalmopathy.

The chain is built from TRBV19 and TRBJ2-7; 11 positions agree with TRBD1. V dropped 3 bases and J dropped 7; count of bases not matched to a gene: 8. Germline-derived CDR1 and CDR2 are LNHDA and SQIVND (reference sequence). The CDR3 contains 15 residues. DNA for the CDR3: TGTGCCAGTAGTATGGAGGGGACAGGGGGTCAGGAGCAGTACTTC. It specifies CASSMEGTGGQEQYF.

The V call is TRBV12-3 or TRBV12-4, the J call TRBJ2-1; tentative D call: TRBD1 (6 bases). V lost 7 bases and J lost 3, with 10 bases in between. This CDR3 is 13 amino acids long. Here the CDR3 reads CASIDRRYNEQFF. As DNA, the CDR3 is TGTGCCAGCATCGACAGGCGCTACAATGAGCAGTTCTTC.

This clonotype was seen ten or more times. For the CDR3, the DNA is TGTGCCAGCAGTTACAGAAATTCACCCCTCCACTTT. This codes for CASSYRNSPLHF. This chain joins TRBV12-3 or TRBV12-4 and TRBJ1-6, with unresolved D. The V end was cut by 4 bases, the J end by 7 bases, with 5 bases between. CDR3 length equals 12 residues.

Ten or more counts support this clonotype. Here the CDR3 reads CSARRRGSYEQYF. CDR3 DNA sequence: TGCAGTGCTAGAAGGAGGGGGTCCTACGAGCAGTACTTC. J is TRBJ2-7 and V is TRBV20-1; D may match TRBD1 or TRBD2 (6 bases each). The V gene lost 2 bases and the J gene lost 1 base, with 9 bases spanning the gap. Germline assignment: CDR1 DFQATT and CDR2 SNEGSKA (reference sequence). The CDR3 length is 13 residues.

This clonotype was observed many times. The V and J genes are TRBV20-1 and TRBJ2-2, with 11 bases identical to TRBD2. The CDR3 sequence is 16 residues long. CDR1 is DFQATT and CDR2 is SNEGSKA in the germline V gene (reference sequence). J gave up 4 bases and V 3 bases, and 7 bases lay outside the gene matches. In nucleotides, the CDR3 is TGCAGTGCTAGCAAGATCGGACTAGCGGGCACCGGGGAGCTGTTTTTT. Encoded protein: CSASKIGLAGTGELFF.

Many counts were recorded for this clonotype. The CDR3 DNA follows: TGTGCCAGCAGTGGGACTAGCGTAAAAGGGGCAGGGCCTTCCTACAATGAGCAGTTCTTC. Its translation is CASSGTSVKGAGPSYNEQFF. The chain has TRBV28 and TRBJ2-1; 10 bases agree with TRBD2. The CDR3 runs to 20 residues. Losses at the gene ends were 5 bases for V and 1 base for J; bases not matched to a gene: 17. In germline, CDR1 is MDHEN, CDR2 SYDVKM.

This clonotype appeared a few times. This chain uses TRBV6-5 with TRBJ1-1; no firm D call. The germline gives CDR1 MNHEY, CDR2 SVGAGI. This CDR3 contains 14 residues. Trimming took off 1 base at V and 4 bases at J, with 10 bases between the two ends. The CDR3 region is CASSYLGGSTEAFF. The CDR3 region has the DNA TGTGCCAGCAGTTACTTGGGAGGGAGCACTGAAGCTTTCTTT.

This clonotype was seen more than once but under ten times. This chain connects TRBV6-2 or TRBV6-3 to TRBJ2-1; 7 nucleotides match TRBD2. V shed 4 bases and J 3 bases; nucleotides not matched to a gene: 12. The V gene's germline CDR1 is MNHEY and CDR2 SVGEGT. The CDR3 runs to 17 residues. The CDR3 nucleotides are TGTGCCAGCAGTTCAACGACTAGCAGCATCATCTACAATGAGCAGTTCTTC. Protein: CASSSTTSSIIYNEQFF.

V usage is TRBV5-1 and J usage is TRBJ2-5; TRBD2 aligns across 9 bases. After removal of 1 base from V and 6 bases from J, the junction contained 1 base not matched to a gene. This CDR3 contains 13 residues. Germline loops: CDR1 SGHRS, CDR2 YFSETQ. CDR3 sequence (DNA): TGCGCCAGCAGCTTGACTAGCGGGCAGACCCAGTACTTC. Protein sequence: CASSLTSGQTQYF.

This clonotype has a count of ten or more. The genes are TRBV20-1 and TRBJ2-3; 8 bases are shared with TRBD2. Per germline, CDR1 DFQATT and CDR2 SNEGSKA (reference sequence). The ends lost 3 bases at V and 6 bases at J; junction bases unmatched: 8. The CDR3 totals 14 residues. CDR3 bases: TGCAGTGCTAGCAATCGGCGGGGGGCTGATACGCAGTATTTT. Translation: CSASNRRGADTQYF.